What follows are 23 T cell receptor beta chains derived from one specimen sequenced in a study of blood T cell repertoires in COVID-19. This table comes from immunoSEQ multiplex PCR, and its TCRdb copy is limited to in-frame clones, with some not included. Of 250,000 to 300,000 clones listed, about nine tenths are singletons. Sequencing was performed on peripheral blood. The receptors were sampled from a woman aged 50 to 60 who had recovered from COVID-19.

This chain connects TRBV24-1 to TRBJ1-3; no firm D call. This CDR3 contains 16 residues. V lost 3 bases, J lost 2 bases, and 13 bases lay in between. Looked up from germline, CDR1 is KGHDR and CDR2 is SFDVKD. CDR3 region: CATSDPGFCPGNTIYF. CDR3 sequence (DNA): TGTGCCACCAGTGATCCAGGATTCTGTCCTGGAAACACCATATATTTT.

In this sample, this clone turned up once. This chain uses TRBV15 with TRBJ2-5, with TRBD2 matching over 8 bases. J gave up 4 bases and V 6 bases, and 7 bases lay outside the gene matches. Germline-derived CDR1 and CDR2 are LNHNV and YYDKDF (reference sequence). The CDR3 sequence is 14 residues long. CDR3 in DNA: TGTGCCACCAGGGAGACCCTAGCGGGAGAGACCCAGTACTTC. Residues: CATRETLAGETQYF.

The V and J genes are TRBV7-2 and TRBJ2-2, with D possibly TRBD1 on 5 matching bases. V was clipped by 1 base and J by 6 bases, with 12 bases between them. The CDR3 consists of 15 residues. Per germline, CDR1 SGHTA and CDR2 FQGNSA. CDR3 nucleotide sequence: TGTGCCAGCAGCTTAGGGGCCAGGGATGCCGGGGAGCTGTTTTTT. Amino acid sequence: CASSLGARDAGELFF. Filled out from reference TRBV7-2 and TRBJ2-2, the complete variable domain reads GAGVSQSPSNKVTEKGKDVELRCDPISGHTALYWYRQSLGQGLEFLIYFQGNSAPDKSGLPSDRFSAERTGGSVSTLTIQRTQQEDSAVYLCASSLGARDAGELFFGEGSRLTVL.

This clone was counted once. At one boundary the junction diverges from the germline segment, which might be a read error. The chain employs TRBV5-1 and TRBJ1-5; tentative D call: TRBD1 (5 bases). The CDR3 loop spans 15 amino acids. Looked up from germline, CDR1 is SGHRS and CDR2 is YFSETQ. The CDR3 loop reads CASRLGENSNQPQHF. CDR3 nucleotide sequence: TGCGCCAGCAGGTTGGGGGAGAATAGCAATCAGCCCCAGCATTTT.

V gene TRBV2 combines with J gene TRBJ1-5; possibly TRBD1 for D (5 bases). CDR1 and CDR2 from the germline V gene are SNHLY and FYNNEI. The CDR3 contains 15 residues. Trimming left V 1 base short and J 2 bases short, with 9 bases between. CDR3 sequence reads: CASSEVGAGNQPQHF. CDR3 nucleotide sequence: TGTGCCAGCAGTGAAGTAGGGGCGGGCAATCAGCCCCAGCATTTT. Filled out from reference TRBV2 and TRBJ1-5, the complete variable domain reads EPEVTQTPSHQVTQMGQEVILRCVPISNHLYFYWYRQILGQKVEFLVSFYNNEISEKSEIFDDQFSVERPDGSNFTLKIRSTKLEDSAMYFCASSEVGAGNQPQHFGDGTRLSIL.

The rearrangement links TRBV11-2 to TRBJ1-2, with TRBD1 identical over 9 bases. V shed 1 base and J 7 bases; nucleotides not matched to a gene: 16. The CDR3 spans 18 residues. Per germline, CDR1 SGHAT and CDR2 FQNNGV. The CDR3 region has the DNA TGTGCCAGCAGCTTAGGGATGCGGGACCGGGACAGGGTTCGTGGCTACACCTTC. Protein product: CASSLGMRDRDRVRGYTF.

About this clone itself: At the DNA level, this CDR3 is encoded by other sequences in the same sample as well. The J gene is TRBJ1-2, the V gene TRBV18; D is undetermined. The germline gives CDR1 KGHSH, CDR2 LQKENI. The length of the CDR3 is 13 residues. Trimming took 0 bases from V and 1 from J, leaving 3 bases between them. The chain's CDR3 is CASSPPSNYGYTF. CDR3 nucleotide sequence: TGTGCCAGCTCACCACCGAGTAACTATGGCTACACCTTC.

CDR3 in amino acids: CATSPYGSYNEQFF. The CDR3, as DNA: TGTGCCACCAGTCCCTACGGTAGCTACAATGAGCAGTTCTTC. This sequence joins TRBV24-1 and TRBJ2-1; no clear D. Germline V gene data show CDR1 as KGHDR and CDR2 as SFDVKD. Trimming pared 6 bases from V and 3 bases from J, leaving 11 bases between. This CDR3 contains 14 residues.

The V gene is TRBV7-3, the J gene TRBJ1-1; weak D call: TRBD1 (5 bases). V was trimmed by 3 bases and J by 2 bases, leaving 7 bases between them. Germline loops: CDR1 SGHTA, CDR2 FQGTGA. The CDR3 length is 13 residues. CDR3 protein: CASSLQGNTEAFF. The CDR3 bases are TGTGCCAGCAGCTTGCAGGGTAACACTGAAGCTTTCTTT.

In DNA form, the CDR3 reads TGTGCCTGGAGTGTACGCAGGGATACCTACGAGCAGTACTTC. This sequence encodes CAWSVRRDTYEQYF. V and J are TRBV30 and TRBJ2-7; D possibly corresponds to TRBD1 (5 bases). CDR1 is GTSNPN and CDR2 is SVGIG in the germline V gene (reference sequence). Deletions cut 0 bases from V and 2 bases from J, with 11 bases between. The CDR3 consists of 14 residues.

This clone came up once. The CDR3 nucleotides read TGTGCCAGCAGTTACTCGAGGGACAAGGCTTACGAGCAGTACTTC. Encoded protein: CASSYSRDKAYEQYF. The chain joins TRBV6-5 to TRBJ2-7, with a possible D match to TRBD1 (6 bases). The CDR3 covers 15 residues. Germline V gene lookup returns CDR1 MNHEY and CDR2 SVGAGI. Trimming took off 0 bases at V and 4 bases at J, with 13 bases between the two ends.

The CDR3: CASSRRGLNTEAFF. The DNA for the CDR3 is TGTGCCAGCAGTCGTAGGGGGTTGAACACTGAAGCTTTCTTT. The rearrangement links TRBV2 to TRBJ1-1; tentatively, D is TRBD1 (6 bases). V lost 5 bases and J lost 0, with 10 bases in between. The length of the CDR3 is 14 residues. CDR1 is SNHLY and CDR2 is FYNNEI in the germline V gene.

The chain uses TRBV15 and TRBJ2-7, with D perhaps TRBD1 (5 bases). This CDR3 comprises 16 residues. The V end was cut by 3 bases, the J end by 1 base, with 16 bases between. Germline lookup yields CDR1 LNHNV and CDR2 YYDKDF (reference sequence). In DNA form, the CDR3 reads TGTGCCACCAGCAGTCCTCCGACAGTGCCTTCCTACGAGCAGTACTTC. The encoded protein is CATSSPPTVPSYEQYF.

This clone has a single count. The rearrangement links TRBV7-3 to TRBJ1-1; 8 bases map to TRBD1. CDR1 is SGHTA and CDR2 is FQGTGA in the germline V gene. The CDR3 runs 15 residues. Trimming removed 5 bases from V and 1 base from J; junction bases left unmatched: 6. CDR3 coding DNA: TGTGCCAGCAGCGCGTACGGGACAGGGAACACTGAAGCTTTCTTT. This encodes CASSAYGTGNTEAFF.

In this sample, this clone turned up once. J is TRBJ2-7 and V is TRBV4-1; 9 bases match TRBD2. The CDR3 contains 15 residues. Unmatched junction bases numbered 5, after V lost 3 bases and J lost 2 bases. The germline gives CDR1 MGHRA, CDR2 YSYEKL. The CDR3 region is CASSQGTSPTYEQYF. The CDR3 DNA reads TGCGCCAGCAGCCAGGGGACTAGCCCCACCTACGAGCAGTACTTC.

The chain recombines TRBV30 with TRBJ2-2; TRBD1 is a possible D gene (7 bases). The CDR3 runs 15 residues. Per the germline V gene, CDR1 is GTSNPN and CDR2 is SVGIG (reference sequence). V lost 3 bases and J lost 2, with 13 bases in between. In DNA, the CDR3 is TGTGCCTGGAGACCCAGGGGGGATAACACCGGGGAGCTGTTTTTT. This gives the protein CAWRPRGDNTGELFF.

The rearrangement joins TRBV28 to TRBJ1-6; a weak D match, TRBD1 (5 bases). CDR1 is MDHEN and CDR2 is SYDVKM in the germline V gene. The ends were cut back, 7 bases at V and 6 bases at J, with 13 bases in the middle. CDR3 length: 14 residues. The CDR3 here is CASTRGVGNSPLHF. The CDR3 DNA sequence: TGTGCCAGCACGCGGGGGGTCGGTAATTCACCCCTCCACTTT.

The rearrangement links TRBV27 to TRBJ2-3; 10 bases line up with TRBD2. The CDR3 length is 16 residues. CDR1 and CDR2 from the germline V gene are MNHEY and SMNVEV (reference sequence). V dropped 6 bases and J dropped 4; count of bases not matched to a gene: 10. The CDR3 loop is CASSRRGSGGADTQYF. CDR3 DNA sequence: TGTGCCAGCAGCCGCAGAGGGAGCGGGGGGGCAGATACGCAGTATTTT.

V usage is TRBV21-1 and J usage is TRBJ1-6; whether TRBD1, the table's D call, matches the DNA was not checked. TRBV21-1 is a pseudogene segment. CDR3 length: 17 amino acids. The CDR3 loop reads CASSKVTGQGGNSPLHF. DNA of the CDR3: TGTGCCAGCAGCAAAGTTACTGGACAGGGGGGCAATTCACCCCTCCACTTT.

The genes are TRBV9 and TRBJ2-3, with 8 bases fitting TRBD2. The CDR3 spans 15 residues. With 0 bases clipped from V and 1 base from J, the junction kept 1 base outside the gene matches. Per germline, CDR1 SGDLS and CDR2 YYNGEE. CDR3 DNA: TGTGCCAGCAGCGTAGCAGCGGGGGGCACAGATACGCAGTATTTT. Amino acid sequence: CASSVAAGGTDTQYF.

This chain connects TRBV7-8 to TRBJ1-1; perhaps TRBD1 as D (6 bases). Germline V CDR1 and CDR2: SGHVS, FQNEAQ. Trimming removed 2 bases at V and 8 bases at J, with 24 bases between. CDR3 length: 17 amino acids. The CDR3 DNA reads TGTGCCAGCAGCTTATTAATAGGAGGGGGGGTACTTTCGGAAGCTTTCTTT. It encodes CASSLLIGGGVLSEAFF. Together with reference TRBV7-8 and TRBJ1-1, the CDR3 gives the full variable domain: GAGVSQSPRYKVAKRGQDVALRCDPISGHVSLFWYQQALGQGPEFLTYFQNEAQLDKSGLPSDRFFAERPEGSVSTLKIQRTQQEDSAVYLCASSLLIGGGVLSEAFFGQGTRLTVV.

The DNA for the CDR3 is TGTGCCAGCTCACCACTTTACTCATCCTCCTACAATGAGCAGTTCTTC. This gives the protein CASSPLYSSSYNEQFF. V and J are TRBV18 and TRBJ2-1; D not certain. CDR3 size: 16 residues. In germline, CDR1 is KGHSH, CDR2 LQKENI. V was trimmed by 1 base and J by 0 bases, leaving 10 bases between them.

The chain recombines TRBV9 with TRBJ2-6; tentative D call: TRBD1 (5 bases). This CDR3 contains 15 residues. The germline V gene has CDR1 SGDLS and CDR2 YYNGEE. The V end was cut by 3 bases, the J end by 2 bases, with 9 bases between. In nucleotides, the CDR3 is TGTGCCAGCAGCGAGACAGTAACTGGGGCCAACGTCCTGACTTTC. It translates to CASSETVTGANVLTF.